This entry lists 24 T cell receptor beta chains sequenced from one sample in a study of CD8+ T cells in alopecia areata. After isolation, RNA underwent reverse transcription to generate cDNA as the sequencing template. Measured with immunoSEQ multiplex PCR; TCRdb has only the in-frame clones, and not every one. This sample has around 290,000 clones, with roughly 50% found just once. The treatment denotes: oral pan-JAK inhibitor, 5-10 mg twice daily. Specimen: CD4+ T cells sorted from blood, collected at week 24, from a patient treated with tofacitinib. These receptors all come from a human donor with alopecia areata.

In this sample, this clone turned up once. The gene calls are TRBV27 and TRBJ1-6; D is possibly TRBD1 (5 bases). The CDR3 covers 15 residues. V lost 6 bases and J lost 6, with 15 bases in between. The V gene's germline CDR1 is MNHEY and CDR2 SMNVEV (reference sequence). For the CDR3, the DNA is TGTGCCAGCAGGCCGACCCGGGGCCTTAATTCACCCCTCCACTTT. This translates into CASRPTRGLNSPLHF.

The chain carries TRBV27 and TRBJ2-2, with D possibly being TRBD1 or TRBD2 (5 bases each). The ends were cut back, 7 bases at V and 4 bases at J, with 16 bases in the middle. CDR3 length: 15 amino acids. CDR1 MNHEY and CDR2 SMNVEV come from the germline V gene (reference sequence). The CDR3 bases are TGTGCCAGCACCTTGGCAGGGAGTGTCACCGGGGAGCTGTTTTTT. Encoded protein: CASTLAGSVTGELFF.

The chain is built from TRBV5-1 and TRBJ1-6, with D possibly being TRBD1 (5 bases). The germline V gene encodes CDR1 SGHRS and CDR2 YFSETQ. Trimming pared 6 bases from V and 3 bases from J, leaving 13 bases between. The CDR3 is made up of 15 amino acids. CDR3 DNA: TGCGCCAGCACCCTGGGGGGAAGCTATAATTCACCCCTCCACTTT. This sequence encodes CASTLGGSYNSPLHF.

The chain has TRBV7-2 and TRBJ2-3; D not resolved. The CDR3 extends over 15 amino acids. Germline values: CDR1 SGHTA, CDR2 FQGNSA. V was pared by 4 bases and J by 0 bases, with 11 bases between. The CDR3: CASSSPSTSTDTQYF. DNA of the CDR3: TGTGCCAGCAGCTCGCCCTCAACCAGCACAGATACGCAGTATTTT.

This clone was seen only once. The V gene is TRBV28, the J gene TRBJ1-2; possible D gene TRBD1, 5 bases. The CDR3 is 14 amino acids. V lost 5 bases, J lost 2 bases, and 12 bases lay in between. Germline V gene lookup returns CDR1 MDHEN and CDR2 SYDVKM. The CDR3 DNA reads TGTGCCAGCAGTCCGTTCGGGGGGAACTATGGCTACACCTTC. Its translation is CASSPFGGNYGYTF.

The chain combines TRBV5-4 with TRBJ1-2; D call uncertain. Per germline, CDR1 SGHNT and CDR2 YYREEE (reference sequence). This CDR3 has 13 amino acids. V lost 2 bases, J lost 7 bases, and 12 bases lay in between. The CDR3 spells CASSFWGVPGYTF. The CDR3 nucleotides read TGTGCCAGCAGCTTTTGGGGTGTTCCTGGCTACACCTTC. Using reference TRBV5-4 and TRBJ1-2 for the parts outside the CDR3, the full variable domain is ETGVTQSPTHLIKTRGQQVTLRCSSQSGHNTVSWYQQALGQGPQFIFQYYREEENGRGNFPPRFSGLQFPNYSSELNVNALELDDSALYLCASSFWGVPGYTFGSGTRLTVV.

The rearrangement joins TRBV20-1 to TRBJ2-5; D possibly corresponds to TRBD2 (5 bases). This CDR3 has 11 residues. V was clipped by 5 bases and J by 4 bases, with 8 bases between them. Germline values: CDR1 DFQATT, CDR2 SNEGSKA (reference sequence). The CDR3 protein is CSAVGGETQYF. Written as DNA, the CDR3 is TGCAGTGCTGTAGGAGGAGAGACCCAGTACTTC.

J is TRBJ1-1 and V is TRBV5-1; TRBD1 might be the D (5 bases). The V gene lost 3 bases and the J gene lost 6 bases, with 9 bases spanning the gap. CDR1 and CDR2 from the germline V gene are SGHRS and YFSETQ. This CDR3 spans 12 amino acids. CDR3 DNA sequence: TGCGCCAGCAGCTGGGGGACCTCTGAAGCTTTCTTT. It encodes CASSWGTSEAFF.

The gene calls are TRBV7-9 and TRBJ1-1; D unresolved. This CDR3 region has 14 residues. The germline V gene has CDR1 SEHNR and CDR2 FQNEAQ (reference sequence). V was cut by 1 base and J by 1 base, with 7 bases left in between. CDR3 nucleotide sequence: TGTGCCAGCAGCTTAGTTGTCGGGAACACTGAAGCTTTCTTT. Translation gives CASSLVVGNTEAFF.

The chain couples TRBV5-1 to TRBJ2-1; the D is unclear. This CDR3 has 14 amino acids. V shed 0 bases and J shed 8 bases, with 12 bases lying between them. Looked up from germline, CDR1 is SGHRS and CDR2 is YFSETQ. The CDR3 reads CASSLAAAGHEQFF. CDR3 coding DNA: TGCGCCAGCAGCTTGGCAGCCGCCGGGCATGAGCAGTTCTTC. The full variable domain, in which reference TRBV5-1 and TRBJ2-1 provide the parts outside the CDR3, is KAGVTQTPRYLIKTRGQQVTLSCSPISGHRSVSWYQQTPGQGLQFLFEYFSETQRNKGNFPGRFSGRQFSNSRSEMNVSTLELGDSALYLCASSLAAAGHEQFFGPGTRLTVL.

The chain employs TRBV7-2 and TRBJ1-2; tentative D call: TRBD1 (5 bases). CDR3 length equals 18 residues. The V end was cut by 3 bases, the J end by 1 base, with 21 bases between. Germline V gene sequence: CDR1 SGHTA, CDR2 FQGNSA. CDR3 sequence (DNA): TGTGCCAGCAGCTTTCGTGGTGGTGGGGGGAAGGATAACTATGGCTACACCTTC. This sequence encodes CASSFRGGGGKDNYGYTF.

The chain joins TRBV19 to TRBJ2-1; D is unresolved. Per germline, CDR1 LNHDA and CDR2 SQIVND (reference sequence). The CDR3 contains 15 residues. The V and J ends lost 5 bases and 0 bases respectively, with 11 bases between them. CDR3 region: CASSGSRSSYNEQFF. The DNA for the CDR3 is TGTGCCAGTAGTGGCTCCAGGAGCTCCTACAATGAGCAGTTCTTC.

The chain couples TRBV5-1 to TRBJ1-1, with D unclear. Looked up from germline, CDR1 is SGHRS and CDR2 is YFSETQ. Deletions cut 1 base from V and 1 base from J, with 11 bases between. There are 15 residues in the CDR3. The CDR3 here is CASSLYSGRNTEAFF. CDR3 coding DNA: TGCGCCAGCAGCTTGTACAGCGGGAGGAACACTGAAGCTTTCTTT.

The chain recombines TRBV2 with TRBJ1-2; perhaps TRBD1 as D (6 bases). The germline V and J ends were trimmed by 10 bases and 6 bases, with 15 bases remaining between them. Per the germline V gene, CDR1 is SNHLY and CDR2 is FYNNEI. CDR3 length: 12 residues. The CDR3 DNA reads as TGTGCCAAACGTACAGGGTCGAATGGCTACACCTTC. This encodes CAKRTGSNGYTF.

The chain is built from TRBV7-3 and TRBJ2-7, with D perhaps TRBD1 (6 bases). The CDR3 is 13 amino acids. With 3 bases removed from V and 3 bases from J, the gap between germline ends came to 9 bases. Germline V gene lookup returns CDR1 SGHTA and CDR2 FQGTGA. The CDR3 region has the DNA TGTGCCAGCAGCTTGGACAGATACTACGAGCAGTACTTC. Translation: CASSLDRYYEQYF.

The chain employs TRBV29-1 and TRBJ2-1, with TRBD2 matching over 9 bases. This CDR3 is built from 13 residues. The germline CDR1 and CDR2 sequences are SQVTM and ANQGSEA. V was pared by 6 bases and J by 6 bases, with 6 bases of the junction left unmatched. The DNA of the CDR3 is TGCAGCGTCCCGGGACTAGCTTTCAATGAGCAGTTCTTC. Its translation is CSVPGLAFNEQFF.

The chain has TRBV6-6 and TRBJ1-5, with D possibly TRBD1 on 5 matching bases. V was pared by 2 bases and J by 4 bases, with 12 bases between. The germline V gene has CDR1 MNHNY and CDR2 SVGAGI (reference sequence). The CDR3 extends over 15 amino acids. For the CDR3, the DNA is TGTGCCAGCAGTTACGCGACAGACCTAAATCAGCCCCAGCATTTT. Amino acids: CASSYATDLNQPQHF.

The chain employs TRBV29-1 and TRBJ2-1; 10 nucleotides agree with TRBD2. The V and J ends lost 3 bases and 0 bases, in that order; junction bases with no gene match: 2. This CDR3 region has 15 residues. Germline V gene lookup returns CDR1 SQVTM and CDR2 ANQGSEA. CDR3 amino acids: CSVDGLADSYNEQFF. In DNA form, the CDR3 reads TGCAGCGTTGATGGACTAGCGGACTCCTACAATGAGCAGTTCTTC.

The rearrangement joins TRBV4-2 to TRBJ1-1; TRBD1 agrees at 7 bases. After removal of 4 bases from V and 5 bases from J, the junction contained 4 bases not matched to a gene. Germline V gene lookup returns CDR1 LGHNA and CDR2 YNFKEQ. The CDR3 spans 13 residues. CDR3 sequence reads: CASSRQGETEAFF. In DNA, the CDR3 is TGTGCCAGCAGCCGTCAGGGGGAGACTGAAGCTTTCTTT.

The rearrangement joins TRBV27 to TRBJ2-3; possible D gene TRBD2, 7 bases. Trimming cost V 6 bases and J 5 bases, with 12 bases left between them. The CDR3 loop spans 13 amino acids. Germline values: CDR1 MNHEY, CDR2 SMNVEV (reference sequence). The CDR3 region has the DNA TGTGCCAGCAGCCAAAGGGGGGGAGATACGCAGTATTTT. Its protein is CASSQRGGDTQYF.

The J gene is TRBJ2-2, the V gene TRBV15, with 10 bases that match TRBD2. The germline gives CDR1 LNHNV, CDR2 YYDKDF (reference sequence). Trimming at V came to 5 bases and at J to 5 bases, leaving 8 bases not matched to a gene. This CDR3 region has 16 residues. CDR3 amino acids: CATSGSGGPWTGELFF. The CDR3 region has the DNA TGTGCCACCAGCGGTAGCGGGGGGCCTTGGACCGGGGAGCTGTTTTTT.

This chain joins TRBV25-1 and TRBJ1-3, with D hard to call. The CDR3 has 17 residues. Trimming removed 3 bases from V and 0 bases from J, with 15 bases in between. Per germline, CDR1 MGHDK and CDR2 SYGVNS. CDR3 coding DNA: TGTGCCAGCAGTGACCGGAACTTCGGGTCCTCTGGAAACACCATATATTTT. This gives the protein CASSDRNFGSSGNTIYF.

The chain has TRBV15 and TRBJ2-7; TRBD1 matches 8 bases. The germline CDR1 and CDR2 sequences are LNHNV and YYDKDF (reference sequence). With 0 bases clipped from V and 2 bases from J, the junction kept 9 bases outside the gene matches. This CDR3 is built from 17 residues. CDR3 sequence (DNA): TGTGCCACCAGCAGAGAATACCCTGGACAGGGACCCTACGAGCAGTACTTC. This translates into CATSREYPGQGPYEQYF.

The CDR3 loop reads CASRPSDYSNQPQHF. DNA for the CDR3: TGTGCCAGCAGACCCTCCGATTATAGCAATCAGCCCCAGCATTTT. This chain connects TRBV6-5 to TRBJ1-5; D remains ambiguous. CDR3 size: 15 residues. V was pared by 6 bases and J by 0 bases, with 12 bases between. From germline, CDR1 is MNHEY and CDR2 SVGAGI.